This T cell receptor (beta chain) appears in the sequencing data of a study of blood T cell repertoires in COVID-19. The repertoire was sequenced with immunoSEQ multiplex PCR; TCRdb's copy has only in-frame clones and lacks some. The sample consists of about 290,000 clones, about nine tenths of them appearing once. The CDR3 totals 14 residues. Per germline, CDR1 SQVTM and CDR2 ANQGSEA. The trim removed 4 bases at V and 3 bases at J, leaving 4 bases unmatched. The source of this sequence is a woman aged 30 to 39 with COVID-19, enrolled during active disease. The chain combines TRBV29-1 with TRBJ1-2, with 11 bases fitting TRBD1. The sample was peripheral blood. CDR3 residues: CSVARDRGDYGYTF. DNA of the CDR3: TGCAGCGTTGCTCGGGACAGGGGGGACTATGGCTACACCTTC.